This is a list of T cell receptor beta chains from one sample in a study of cytomegalovirus exposure and HLA in healthy donors. Data came from immunoSEQ multiplex PCR; TCRdb stores just in-frame clones and leaves some out. The sample yields under 200,000 clones, 75% to 95% seen once. The sequencing sample was made of PBMCs. These receptors were collected from a woman aged 18-35 years in good health and CMV-seropositive. The CDR3 runs from the conserved cysteine through the conserved F or W. Fields, in order: J gene, V gene, clone size, D gene, CDR3 DNA, CDR3 protein. A D gene is named only where the DNA matches it firmly. The size entry is marked missing in some rows and otherwise reads once, few, many or a size class.

>TRBJ1-1|TRBV4-1|.|TRBD1
TGCGCCAGCAGCTTCGACAGGGTCAAGGACACTGAAGCTTTCTTT
CASSFDRVKDTEAFF
>TRBJ2-5|TRBV18|.|.
TGTGCCAGCTCACCCCTAGAGCAGACTCAAGAGACCCAGTACTTC
CASSPLEQTQETQYF
>TRBJ2-3|TRBV27|.|TRBD2
TGTGCCAGCAGACCCCTAGCGGGAGCCCGCACAGATACGCAGTATTTT
CASRPLAGARTDTQYF
>TRBJ2-7|TRBV6-1|.|.
TGTGCCAGCAGTGCCACCGCAGGGGGGAGCTCCTACGAGCAGTACTTC
CASSATAGGSSYEQYF
>TRBJ1-1|TRBV6-6|.|TRBD1
TGTGCCAGCAGTTCCCCACAGGGGGTGATGTTAAAAGCTTTCTTT
CASSSPQGVMLKAFF
>TRBJ2-7|TRBV7-2|.|TRBD1
TGTGCCAGCAGTCCCTCCGGGACAGGGCCCCCCTACTACGAGCAGTACTTC
CASSPSGTGPPYYEQYF
>TRBJ2-7|TRBV7-3|.|.
TGTGCCAGCATCCTTACCCCGGACAGCTCAGGTGAGTCCTACGAGCAGTACTTC
CASILTPDSSGESYEQYF
>TRBJ2-5|TRBV9|.|.
TGTGCCAGCAGCGCCGGACAGTTTATACAAGAGACCCAGTACTTC
CASSAGQFIQETQYF
>TRBJ2-7|TRBV9|.|TRBD1
TGTGCCAGCAGCGTACGGGACAGGGATGAAGGGCAGTACTTC
CASSVRDRDEGQYF
>TRBJ1-3|TRBV6-1|.|.
TGTGCCAGCAGTCCTACAGGGTCGGGAGGAAACACCATATATTTT
CASSPTGSGGNTIYF
>TRBJ1-2|TRBV9|few|.
TGTGCCAGCAGCGTAGACCAGGTGTTCTATGGCTACACCTTC
CASSVDQVFYGYTF